Sequencing of this TCR beta chain was carried out in a study of shared clonotypes between healthy human individuals (dated by TCRdb to 2018 to 2020). Regarding the complete study: The cohort included a few men and a couple of women between 18 and 49 years of age. Different laboratories and diverse techniques were used to prepare libraries and sequence TCR repertoires, to increase sequencing depth and limit assay-specific biases. To estimate repertoire size and how much clonotypes are shared between individuals, the study performed deep sequencing of blood TCR repertoires from roughly five healthy adults. For each donor, CD4 naive and CD4 memory were each run on three plates, CD8 naive on two plates, and CD8 memory on one plate. Between about 0.8 and 9 billion PBMCs per donor were obtained by leukapheresis.

CDR1 is given as SGHTA and CDR2 as FQGNSA, both from the germline V gene. Inclusive of the bounding cysteine and phenylalanine, the CDR3 is 15 residues long. The sequence is cut down to CDR3 DNA, 45 bases in frame from base 1. Trimming takes 1 base off V and 4 bases off J; junction bases not matched to a gene: 4. Regarding this clone: Its antigen is currently not known. Base qualities are not at hand, and no much larger clone is one base apart.

Overall study results and their limits: Larger estimated clonotype richness was generally found for naive subsets than for memory subsets. Even with the large sequencing depth, rarefaction of the sorted-subset datasets indicated that sequencing was incomplete. Compared with non-shared clonotypes, the clonotypes found in all four sorted-subset donors had higher generation probabilities. When several donors were compared, the shared fraction of clonotypes was around 5.1% for naive CD4, less than 4% for naive CD8, roughly 2.3% for memory CD4, and 0.3% to 0.5% for memory CD8. Only blood was sampled, and tissue TCR repertoires likely differ from those in blood. Because the study included a small number of donors, the genetic and exposure-history diversity represented was limited. Pairwise subsampling indicated that sequencing depth was expected to affect the degree of clonotype sharing among donors.

Donors were healthy HIV-negative adults with no recently reported acute infections or vaccinations. Every donor was a Caucasian adult living in Nashville, Tennessee, USA. Magnetic negative selection was used to enrich CD4+ T cells, after which naive cells were positively selected on CD45RA and the negative fraction became the memory subset. Blood was obtained by leukapheresis, after which PBMCs were separated by Ficoll-Histopaque density gradient centrifugation and cryopreserved in liquid nitrogen vapor phase. Purity and quantity of every magnetically sorted T cell population were checked by analytical flow cytometry. Genomic DNA was isolated from each sorted fraction and quantified by UV absorbance on a Nanodrop 2000c. Using the deep immunoSEQ assay, multiplex PCR amplified TCR CDR3 regions from genomic DNA. Extracted genomic DNA from each cell subset was spread evenly across all wells of several immunoSEQ 96-well plates, with each plate serving as a replicate. For sorted subsets, each replicate PCR was loaded with about 0.2 ug genomic DNA, equivalent to 30,000 or so T cell genomes. Purified libraries were measured with a Qubit 3.0 fluorometer, size-checked on a Bioanalyzer 2100, and measured again with the KAPA Library Quantification kit. A separate single-read 150-cycle Illumina NextSeq 550 flow cell was used to sequence each immunoSEQ 96-well plate. The study's processing was this. Because the immunoSEQ output included only junctional sequences and no quality scores, the filtering could not be the same as the filtering used for full-length reads. To assign V/J genes and CDR3, sequences were annotated using PyIR, a Python wrapper for IgBLAST v1.9, with IMGT germline references. Any read was removed if the V/J assignment was weak (E-value above 1e-6), the CDR3 was missing, or the read contained stop codons, out-of-frame junctions, or ambiguous translated residues. V3J clonotypes were defined as sequences sharing an identical inferred V gene, J gene, and CDR3 amino acid sequence. Percentage overlap between repertoires was computed as shared unique clonotypes divided by the size of the smaller repertoire. Three approaches were used to assess repertoire richness: RTK rarefaction, the Chao1 estimator, and Recon v2.1 estimates of unobserved clonotypes. Generation probabilities for all TCRbeta clonotypes obtained by the gDNA method from four donors were computed using OLGA. TCRdb stores this immuneACCESS table with in-frame sequences only. Part of the clones is absent; in the studies checked, under half of the shortfall reflects unresolved V genes, and no reason is known for the rest. That table supplies the V and J calls and clone size; D and trimming were determined from the DNA. The sample table records some 550,000 clones; less than 98% of these occur just once. The ten top clones hold approximately 0.057% of the sample.

The chain joins TRBV7-2 to TRBJ1-2; TRBD1 agrees with 9 junctional bases. Sequenced material: naive CD4+ T cells sorted from blood. The cell subset or site label corresponds to: CD45RA+ positively selected. This sequence originates from a woman younger than 45 in good health. CDR3 sequence: CASSLGDRVLYGYTF. The sequenced DNA: TGTGCCAGCAGCTTAGGGGACAGGGTACTCTATGGCTACACCTTC.